The 6 T cell receptor beta chains below all came from one sample that was sequenced in a study of blood T cell repertoires in COVID-19. Some clones are missing from TCRdb's copy, which holds only in-frame ones; the method was immunoSEQ multiplex PCR. Among some 450,000 clones listed, about 87% were seen once. The sample was peripheral blood. The source is a woman aged 45-65 years with COVID-19, enrolled during active disease.

The sample holds a few counts of this clone. The rearrangement joins TRBV29-1 to TRBJ1-2, with TRBD1 matching 7 bases. V was clipped by 6 bases and J by 4 bases; unmatched bases: 2. The CDR3 has 11 residues. Germline lookup yields CDR1 SQVTM and CDR2 ANQGSEA. The CDR3 loop is CSVTGFYGYTF. DNA of the CDR3: TGCAGCGTGACAGGGTTCTATGGCTACACCTTC.

V is TRBV11-2 and J is TRBJ2-1, with 7 bases aligning to TRBD1. The CDR3 has 18 amino acids. Trimming removed 2 bases from V and 3 bases from J; junction bases left unmatched: 13. Germline V lookup: CDR1 SGHAT, CDR2 FQNNGV. The CDR3: CASSLSGGWDSYYNEQFF. CDR3 in DNA: TGTGCCAGCAGCTTATCTGGTGGTTGGGACAGTTACTACAATGAGCAGTTCTTC.

The chain joins TRBV27 to TRBJ2-1; 10 bases agree with TRBD1. CDR1 is MNHEY and CDR2 is SMNVEV in the germline V gene (reference sequence). J was trimmed by 6 bases and V by 10 bases; bases with no gene match: 3. The CDR3 length is 12 residues. CDR3 amino acids: CATWTGGNEQFF. CDR3 DNA sequence: TGTGCCACGTGGACAGGGGGCAATGAGCAGTTCTTC.

This sequence joins TRBV14 and TRBJ1-2; TRBD1 is a possible D gene (6 bases). V was trimmed by 3 bases and J by 3 bases, leaving 17 bases between them. Germline V gene sequence: CDR1 SGHDN, CDR2 FVKESK. The CDR3 extends over 16 amino acids. The CDR3 region is CASSHQTGTPDYGYTF. The CDR3 region has the DNA TGTGCCAGCAGCCACCAAACCGGGACACCCGACTATGGCTACACCTTC.

Worth noting for this clone: This sample includes further DNA sequences coding for the same CDR3. The chain employs TRBV6-5 and TRBJ1-1; possible D gene TRBD1, 5 bases. The CDR3 runs 13 residues. Trimming took off 3 bases at V and 4 bases at J, with 9 bases between the two ends. Germline V gene lookup returns CDR1 MNHEY and CDR2 SVGAGI. The DNA of the CDR3 is TGTGCCAGCAGTTATTGGGGGGGCACTGAAGCTTTCTTT. Translating gives CASSYWGGTEAFF.

The chain links TRBV9 to TRBJ1-2, with D perhaps matching TRBD1 (5 bases). The CDR3 has 15 residues. Germline V lookup: CDR1 SGDLS, CDR2 YYNGEE. Trimming stripped 4 bases from V and 3 bases from J, with 16 bases between. The CDR3 coding sequence is TGTGCCAGCAGCTCGCCTGGGGCTGCCTACTATGGCTACACCTTC. This codes for CASSSPGAAYYGYTF.